This is a list of T cell receptor beta chains from one sample in a study of blood T cell repertoires in COVID-19. Here immunoSEQ multiplex PCR was the method, and the copy in TCRdb shows in-frame clones only, minus some. This table holds some 150,000 clones, 75% to 90% found once. Source material: PBMCs or T cells enriched from blood (not recorded which). The receptors were gathered from a woman aged 45 to 65 who had recovered from COVID-19. Each CDR3 is given with its conserved first and last residue. The order of the fields is clone size, V gene, J gene, D gene, CDR3 protein, CDR3 DNA. The D gene is left open where the match is weak. The size field is filled for only some rows; it gives once, few, many or a size class.

.	TRBV5-1	TRBJ2-5	TRBD2	CASSPLGAGGQETQYF	TGCGCCAGCAGCCCGCTGGGCGCGGGAGGACAAGAGACCCAGTACTTC
.	TRBV5-1	TRBJ2-1	TRBD2	CASSGLAQADEQFF	TGCGCCAGCAGCGGACTAGCTCAGGCGGATGAGCAGTTCTTC
.	TRBV5-1	TRBJ2-5	TRBD1	CASSWTGGGEETQYF	TGCGCCAGCAGCTGGACAGGGGGCGGAGAGGAGACCCAGTACTTC
.	TRBV5-4	TRBJ2-4	TRBD1	CASTVGGTGQKNIQYF	TGTGCCAGCACCGTTGGGGGGACAGGTCAAAAAAACATTCAGTACTTC
.	TRBV11-3	TRBJ2-2	.	CASSPGYLNTGELFF	TGTGCCAGCAGCCCCGGGTACCTGAACACCGGGGAGCTGTTTTTT
few	TRBV5-4	TRBJ1-2	.	CASSLEGAYGYTF	TGTGCCAGCAGCTTGGAGGGAGCCTATGGCTACACCTTC
.	TRBV6-5	TRBJ1-5	.	CASSYSGQSNQPQHF	TGTGCCAGCAGTTACTCGGGGCAGTCAAATCAGCCCCAGCATTTT
.	TRBV24-1	TRBJ1-2	.	CATSDPGRGYGYTF	TGTGCCACCAGTGACCCGGGTCGGGGCTATGGCTACACCTTC
.	TRBV7-2	TRBJ2-3	TRBD1	CASSLAGQGTQYF	TGTGCCAGCAGCTTAGCTGGACAGGGGACGCAGTATTTT
.	TRBV6-2/TRBV6-3	TRBJ1-2	TRBD1	CASSWTGQGGYTF	TGTGCCAGCAGTTGGACAGGGCAGGGTGGCTACACCTTC
.	TRBV2	TRBJ1-2	TRBD1	CASSEQGETYGYTF	TGTGCCAGCAGTGAGCAGGGGGAAACCTATGGCTACACCTTC
.	TRBV25-1	TRBJ2-3	.	CASSEGAGVPDTQYF	TGTGCCAGCAGTGAAGGGGCAGGGGTACCAGATACGCAGTATTTT
.	TRBV5-4	TRBJ2-5	.	CASSIAVQETQYF	TGTGCCAGCAGCATAGCGGTCCAAGAGACCCAGTACTTC
.	TRBV9	TRBJ1-4	TRBD1	CASSARTGGSTNEKLFF	TGTGCCAGCAGCGCAAGGACAGGGGGGTCTACTAATGAAAAACTGTTTTTT